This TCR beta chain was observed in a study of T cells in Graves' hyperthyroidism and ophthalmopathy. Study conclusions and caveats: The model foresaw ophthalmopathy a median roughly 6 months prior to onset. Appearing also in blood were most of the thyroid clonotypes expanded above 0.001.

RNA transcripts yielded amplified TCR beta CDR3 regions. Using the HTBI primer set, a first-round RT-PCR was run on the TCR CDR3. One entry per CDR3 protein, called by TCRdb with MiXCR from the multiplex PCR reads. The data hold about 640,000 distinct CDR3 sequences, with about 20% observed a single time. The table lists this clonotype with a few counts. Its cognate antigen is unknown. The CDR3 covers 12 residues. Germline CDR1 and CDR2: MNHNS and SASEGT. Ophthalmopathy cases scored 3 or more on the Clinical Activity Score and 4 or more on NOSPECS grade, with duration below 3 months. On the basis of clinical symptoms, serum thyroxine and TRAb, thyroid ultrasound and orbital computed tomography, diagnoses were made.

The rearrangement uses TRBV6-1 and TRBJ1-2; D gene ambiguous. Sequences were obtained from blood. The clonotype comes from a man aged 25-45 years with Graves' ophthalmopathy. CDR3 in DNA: TGTGCTAGCCGAGGACCTAACTATGGCTACACCTTC. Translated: CASRGPNYGYTF.